This TCR beta chain was retrieved from a study of T cells in tuberculosis. Study as a whole: T cells were selected with CD1B tetramers loaded with glucose monomycolate.

Cells were sorted from thawed PBMC rested overnight and stained with GMM-loaded CD1B tetramer, viability dye and anti-CD3. The CD1B tetramers carried C32 glucose monomycolate purified from Rhodococcus equi. Each donor contributed 80,000 to 100,000 sorted tetramer-negative cells. The germline V gene has CDR1 KGHSH and CDR2 LQKENI. V was cut by 3 bases and J by 4 bases, with 9 bases left in between. This CDR3 spans 13 amino acids. No alpha-beta pairing information exists for these sequences. This table comes from immunoSEQ multiplex PCR, and its TCRdb copy is limited to in-frame clones, with some not included. This table has nearly 60,000 clones, roughly 88% appearing once. Study-wide results and caveats: T cells binding CD1B-GMM tetramer weakly possibly escaped the sort.

The V and J genes are TRBV18 and TRBJ1-2; possibly TRBD1 for D (5 bases). The specimen was CD1b-GMM tetramer-negative cells sorted from PBMCs. This sequence originates from an adult woman with latent tuberculosis. In DNA, the CDR3 is TGTGCCAGCTCACCGGGGCTAGTCTATGGCTACACCTTC. Its protein product is CASSPGLVYGYTF.